The rows below give T cell receptor beta chains drawn from one sample of a study of CD8 T cells in Susac syndrome. Via MiXCR, TCRdb re-called the immunoSEQ multiplex PCR reads, giving one row per CDR3 protein. Of around 300,000 distinct CDR3 sequences detected, about 92% appear once; the ten largest clones hold about 0.063%. Sequenced: CD4+ T cells from PBMCs. The receptor source for this set is a human donor with multiple sclerosis. The CDR3 runs from the conserved cysteine through the conserved F or W. The D gene is left open where the match is weak.

-,TRBV30,CAWSVGRTGYEQYF
-,TRBV20-1,CSARGDNYGYTF
TRBD1,TRBV5-1,CASSLAGTGQTSEQYF
-,TRBV4-2,CASSQDRQAAPNYGYTF
-,TRBV7-2,CASSLVPRRPDTQYF
TRBD1,TRBV19,CASSIPTGAGYTF
-,TRBV6-5,CASSRAPKPHEQYF
-,TRBV12-3/TRBV12-4,CASSLLQGPYEQYF
TRBD2,TRBV3-1,CASSQGTSWGEQFF
-,TRBV12-3/TRBV12-4,CASSSDRNSPLHF
TRBD2,TRBV7-9,CASSPGLRGSEQFF
-,TRBV20-1,CSARDVRGRNTIYF
TRBD1,TRBV6-1,CASTRDSYSGANVLTF
-,TRBV4-1,CASSQDLEGGNGGYTF
-,TRBV5-6,CASSLGGLGSYGYTF
-,TRBV6-6,CASILRVLGGGGPQHF